These 5 T cell receptor beta chains were all obtained from the same sample, sequenced in a study of T cell repertoires in cytomegalovirus infection. TCRdb re-analysed the reads in MiXCR, keeping a single row per CDR3 protein. The table shows 250,000 to 300,000 distinct CDR3 sequences, with approximately 9% occurring only once. The sequencing sample was made of PBMCs. The source of these receptors is a human donor in good health (CMV status not recorded). Some clones in this sample may be carry-over from other donors' samples.

This clonotype appeared many times. V is TRBV28 and J is TRBJ2-1, with 8 nucleotides matching TRBD2. V was pared by 4 bases and J by 6 bases, with 5 bases of the junction left unmatched. CDR1 is MDHEN, CDR2 SYDVKM, per germline. The CDR3 loop spans 14 amino acids. CDR3 amino acids: CASSSAGGGNEQFF. CDR3 sequence (DNA): TGTGCCAGCAGTTCTGCGGGGGGCGGCAATGAGCAGTTCTTC.

This clonotype was seen more than once but under ten times. The rearrangement uses TRBV20-1 and TRBJ2-5; 7 bases align to TRBD2. Germline V lookup: CDR1 DFQATT, CDR2 SNEGSKA (reference sequence). The CDR3 consists of 15 residues. The junction had 8 bases not matched to a gene; V was cut back by 2 bases and J by 2 bases. As DNA, the CDR3 is TGCAGTGCTAGAAGCGGGGTAGCTGCTCAAGAGACCCAGTACTTC. Its protein is CSARSGVAAQETQYF.

This clonotype was seen repeatedly, ten times or more. This sequence joins TRBV7-2 and TRBJ2-5; TRBD1 might be the D (5 bases). CDR3 length equals 14 residues. Germline V lookup: CDR1 SGHTA, CDR2 FQGNSA. With 4 bases removed from V and 5 bases from J, the gap between germline ends came to 14 bases. This CDR3 is CASSSGRGLETQYF. The CDR3 nucleotides are TGTGCCAGCAGCTCCGGTAGGGGCTTGGAGACCCAGTACTTC.

This clonotype was counted only a few times. The rearrangement joins TRBV2 to TRBJ1-1; tentative D call: TRBD1 (5 bases). Germline V gene lookup returns CDR1 SNHLY and CDR2 FYNNEI. This CDR3 has 13 residues. V shed 7 bases and J shed 6 bases, with 15 bases lying between them. In nucleotides, the CDR3 is TGTGCCAGCACCCAACCGCGACAGCCTGAAGCTTTCTTT. Translating gives CASTQPRQPEAFF.

The table lists this clonotype with many counts. In DNA form, the CDR3 reads TGTGCCAGCACCCTATGGGGGCCGAAAAAGGGAGAGACCCAGTACTTC. Amino acid sequence: CASTLWGPKKGETQYF. The genes are TRBV12-3 or TRBV12-4 and TRBJ2-5, with D perhaps TRBD1 (6 bases). Deletions cut 7 bases from V and 4 bases from J, with 22 bases between. The CDR3 sequence is 16 residues long.